The sequence of this T cell receptor beta chain was determined in a study of T cell repertoires in cytomegalovirus infection. About the study: Public TCR beta signature analysis indicated the presence of both CMV infection and matching HLA type. Findings and caveats of the study: In two of eight donors, the top clonotype was HLA-C-restricted CMV-specific.

MiXCR, run by TCRdb on the reads, gives a single entry per CDR3 protein. In the table there are some 180,000 distinct CDR3 sequences, 17% of which are singletons. In the case of this clonotype: Its target is not known.

Sequencing input: CD8+ T cells from PBMCs. The origin of this receptor is a human donor in good health (CMV status not recorded). Some clones in this sample may be carry-over from other donors' samples.

This CDR3 reads CASSDPGQPWVWEQYF. The CDR3 DNA reads TGTGCCAGCAGTGACCCGGGACAGCCCTGGGTCTGGGAGCAGTACTTC. The chain combines TRBV6-5 with TRBJ2-7; TRBD1 agrees at 7 bases. CDR1 and CDR2 from the germline V gene are MNHEY and SVGAGI. The CDR3 has 16 amino acids. The V and J ends lost 5 bases and 7 bases, in that order; junction bases with no gene match: 17.